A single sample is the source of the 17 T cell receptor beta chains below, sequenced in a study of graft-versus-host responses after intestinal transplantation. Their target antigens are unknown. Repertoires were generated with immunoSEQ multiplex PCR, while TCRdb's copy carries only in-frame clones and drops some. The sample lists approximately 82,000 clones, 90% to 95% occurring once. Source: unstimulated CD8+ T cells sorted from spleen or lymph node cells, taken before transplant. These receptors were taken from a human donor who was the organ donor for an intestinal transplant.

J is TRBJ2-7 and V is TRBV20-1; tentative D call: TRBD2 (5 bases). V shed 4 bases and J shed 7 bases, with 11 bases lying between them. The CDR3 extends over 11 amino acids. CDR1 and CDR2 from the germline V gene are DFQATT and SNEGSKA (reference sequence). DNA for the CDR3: TGCAGTGCTATAGGACTTGGGGAGCAGTACTTC. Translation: CSAIGLGEQYF.

DNA of the CDR3: TGTGCCAGCAGTGAAGCGGTCGGCGAGGGCCCCTTGTTGCCAAAGGGTTCTAATTCACCCCTCCACTTT. Translating it yields CASSEAVGEGPLLPKGSNSPLHF. The V call is TRBV6-1, the J call TRBJ1-6; D unresolved. V was pared by 0 bases and J by 6 bases, with 33 bases between. This CDR3 region has 23 residues. Germline V gene data show CDR1 as MNHNS and CDR2 as SASEGT.

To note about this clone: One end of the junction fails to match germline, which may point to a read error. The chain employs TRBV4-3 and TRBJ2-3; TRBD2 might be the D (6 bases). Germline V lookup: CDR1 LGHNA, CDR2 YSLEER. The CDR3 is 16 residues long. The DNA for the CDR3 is TGCGCCAGCGGCCAAGATCGCGGGACTAGCACAGATACGCAGTATTTT. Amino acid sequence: CASGQDRGTSTDTQYF.

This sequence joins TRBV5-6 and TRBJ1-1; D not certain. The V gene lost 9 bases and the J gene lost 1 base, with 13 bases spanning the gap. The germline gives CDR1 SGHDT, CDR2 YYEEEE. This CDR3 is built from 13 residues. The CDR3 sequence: CATRVSGNTEAFF. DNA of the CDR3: TGTGCCACGCGTGTTTCTGGGAACACTGAAGCTTTCTTT.

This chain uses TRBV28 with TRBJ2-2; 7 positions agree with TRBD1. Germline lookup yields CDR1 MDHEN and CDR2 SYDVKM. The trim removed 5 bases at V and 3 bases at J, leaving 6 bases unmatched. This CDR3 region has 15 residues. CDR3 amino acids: CASSPTGVYTGELFF. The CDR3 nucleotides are TGTGCCAGCAGTCCAACAGGGGTGTACACCGGGGAGCTGTTTTTT.

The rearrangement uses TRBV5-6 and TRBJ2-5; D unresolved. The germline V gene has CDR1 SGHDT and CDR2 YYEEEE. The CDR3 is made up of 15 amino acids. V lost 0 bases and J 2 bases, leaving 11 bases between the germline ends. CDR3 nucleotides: TGTGCCAGCAGCTTGGATTTTGGGCCGCAAGAGACCCAGTACTTC. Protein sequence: CASSLDFGPQETQYF.

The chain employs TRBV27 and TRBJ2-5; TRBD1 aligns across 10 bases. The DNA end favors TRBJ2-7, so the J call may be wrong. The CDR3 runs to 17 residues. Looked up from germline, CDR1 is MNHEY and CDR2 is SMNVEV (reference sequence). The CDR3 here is CASSFSGGTGVYYEQYF. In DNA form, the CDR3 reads TGTGCCAGCAGTTTCTCAGGGGGGACAGGGGTGTATTACGAGCAGTACTTC.

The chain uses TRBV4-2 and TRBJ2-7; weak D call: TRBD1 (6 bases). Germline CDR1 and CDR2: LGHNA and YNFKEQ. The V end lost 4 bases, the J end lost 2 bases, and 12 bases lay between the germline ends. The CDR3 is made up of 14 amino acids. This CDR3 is CASSPQRTAYEQYF. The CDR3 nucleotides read TGTGCCAGCAGCCCGCAGCGGACAGCCTACGAGCAGTACTTC.

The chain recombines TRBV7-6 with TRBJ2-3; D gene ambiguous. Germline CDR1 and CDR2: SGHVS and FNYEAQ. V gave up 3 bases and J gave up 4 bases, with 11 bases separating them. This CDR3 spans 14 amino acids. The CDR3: CASSFYGPADTQYF. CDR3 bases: TGTGCCAGCAGCTTTTATGGGCCCGCAGATACGCAGTATTTT.

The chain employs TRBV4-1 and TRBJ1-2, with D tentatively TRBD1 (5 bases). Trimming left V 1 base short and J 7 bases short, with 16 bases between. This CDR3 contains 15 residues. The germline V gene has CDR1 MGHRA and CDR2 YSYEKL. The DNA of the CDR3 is TGCGCCAGCAGCCAAGTTACGGGGGATCGGGGTGGCTACACCTTC. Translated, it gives CASSQVTGDRGGYTF.

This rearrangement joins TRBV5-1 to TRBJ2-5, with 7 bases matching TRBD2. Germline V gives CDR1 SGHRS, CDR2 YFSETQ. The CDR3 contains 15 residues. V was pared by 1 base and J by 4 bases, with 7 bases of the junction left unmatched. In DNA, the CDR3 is TGCGCCAGCAGCTTGTTGGGCGGGAGTAGAGAGACCCAGTACTTC. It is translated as CASSLLGGSRETQYF.

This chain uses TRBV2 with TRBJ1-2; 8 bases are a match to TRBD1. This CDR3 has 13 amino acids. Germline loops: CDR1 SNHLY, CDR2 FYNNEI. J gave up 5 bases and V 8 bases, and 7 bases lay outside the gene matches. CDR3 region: CASAGQGLYGYTF. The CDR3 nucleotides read TGTGCCAGCGCCGGACAGGGCCTATATGGCTACACCTTC.

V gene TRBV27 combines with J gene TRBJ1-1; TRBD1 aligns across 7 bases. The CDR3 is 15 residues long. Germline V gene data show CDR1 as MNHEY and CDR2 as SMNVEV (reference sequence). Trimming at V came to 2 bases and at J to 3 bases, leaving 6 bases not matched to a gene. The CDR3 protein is CASSLLGGADTEAFF. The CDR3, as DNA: TGTGCCAGCAGTTTACTAGGGGGCGCGGACACTGAAGCTTTCTTT.

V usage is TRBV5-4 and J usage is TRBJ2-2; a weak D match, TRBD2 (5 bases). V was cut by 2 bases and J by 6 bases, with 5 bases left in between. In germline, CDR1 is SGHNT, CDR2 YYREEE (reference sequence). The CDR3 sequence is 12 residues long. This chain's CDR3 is CASSFGAGELFF. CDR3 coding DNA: TGTGCCAGCAGCTTCGGGGCCGGGGAGCTGTTTTTT.

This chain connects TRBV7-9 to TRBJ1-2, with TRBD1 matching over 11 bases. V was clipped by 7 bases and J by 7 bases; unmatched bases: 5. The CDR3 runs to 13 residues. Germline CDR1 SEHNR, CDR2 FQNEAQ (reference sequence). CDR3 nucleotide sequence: TGTGCCAGCACCCCGGGACAGGGGGGTGGCTACACCTTC. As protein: CASTPGQGGGYTF.

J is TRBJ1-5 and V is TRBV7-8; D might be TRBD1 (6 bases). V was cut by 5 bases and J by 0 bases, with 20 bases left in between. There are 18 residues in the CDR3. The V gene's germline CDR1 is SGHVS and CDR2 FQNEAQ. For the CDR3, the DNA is TGTGCCAGCAGCGCAGGGGCGGGCCCTTTCCTTAGCAATCAGCCCCAGCATTTT. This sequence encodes CASSAGAGPFLSNQPQHF. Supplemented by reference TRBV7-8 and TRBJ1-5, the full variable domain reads GAGVSQSPRYKVAKRGQDVALRCDPISGHVSLFWYQQALGQGPEFLTYFQNEAQLDKSGLPSDRFFAERPEGSVSTLKIQRTQQEDSAVYLCASSAGAGPFLSNQPQHFGDGTRLSIL.

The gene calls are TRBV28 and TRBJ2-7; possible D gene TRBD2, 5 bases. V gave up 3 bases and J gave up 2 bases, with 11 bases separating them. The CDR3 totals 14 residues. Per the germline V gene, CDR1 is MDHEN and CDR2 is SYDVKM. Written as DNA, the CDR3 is TGTGCCAGCAGTTTTAGCGACATAGCCTACGAGCAGTACTTC. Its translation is CASSFSDIAYEQYF.